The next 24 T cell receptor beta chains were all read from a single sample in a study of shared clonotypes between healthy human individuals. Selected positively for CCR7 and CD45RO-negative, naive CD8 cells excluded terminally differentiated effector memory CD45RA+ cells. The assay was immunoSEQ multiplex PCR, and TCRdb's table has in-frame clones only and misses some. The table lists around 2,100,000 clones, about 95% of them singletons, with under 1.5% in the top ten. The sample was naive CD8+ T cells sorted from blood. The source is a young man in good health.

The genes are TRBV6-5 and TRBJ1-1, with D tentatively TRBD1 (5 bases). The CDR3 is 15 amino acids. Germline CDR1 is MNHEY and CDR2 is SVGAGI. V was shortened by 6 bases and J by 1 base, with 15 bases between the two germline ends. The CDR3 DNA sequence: TGTGCCAGCAGGCCTATGGGGGGGGAGAACACTGAAGCTTTCTTT. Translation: CASRPMGGENTEAFF.

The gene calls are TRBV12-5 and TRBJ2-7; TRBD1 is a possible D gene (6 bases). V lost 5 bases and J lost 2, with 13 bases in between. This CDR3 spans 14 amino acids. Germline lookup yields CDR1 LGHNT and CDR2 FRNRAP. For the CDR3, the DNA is TGTGCTAGTGGTCCCCCCGACAGGACCTACGAGCAGTACTTC. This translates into CASGPPDRTYEQYF.

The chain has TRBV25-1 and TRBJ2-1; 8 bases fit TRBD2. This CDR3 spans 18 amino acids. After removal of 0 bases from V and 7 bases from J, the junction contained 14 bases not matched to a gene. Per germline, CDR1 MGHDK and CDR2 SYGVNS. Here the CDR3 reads CASSEYPTGGPIENEQFF. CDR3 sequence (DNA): TGTGCCAGCAGTGAATATCCAACGGGAGGGCCAATAGAGAATGAGCAGTTCTTC.

CDR3 amino acids: CASSSTSGSTDTQYF. The CDR3 DNA reads TGTGCCAGCAGCTCTACTAGCGGTAGCACAGATACGCAGTATTTT. The chain combines TRBV9 with TRBJ2-3; TRBD2 agrees at 8 bases. V shed 4 bases and J 0 bases; nucleotides not matched to a gene: 4. CDR1 SGDLS and CDR2 YYNGEE come from the germline V gene. CDR3 length: 15 amino acids. Using reference TRBV9 and TRBJ2-3 for the parts outside the CDR3, the full variable domain is DSGVTQTPKHLITATGQRVTLRCSPRSGDLSVYWYQQSLDQGLQFLIQYYNGEERAKGNILERFSAQQFPDLHSELNLSSLELGDSALYFCASSSTSGSTDTQYFGPGTRLTVL.

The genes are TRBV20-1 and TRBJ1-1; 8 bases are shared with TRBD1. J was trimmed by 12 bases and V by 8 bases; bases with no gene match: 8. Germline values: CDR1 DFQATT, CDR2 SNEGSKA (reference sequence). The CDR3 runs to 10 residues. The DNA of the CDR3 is TGCAGTTCCACAGGGGGATTGACTTTCTTT. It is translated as CSSTGGLTFF.

Written as DNA, the CDR3 is TGTGCCAGCAGTTCCCCCAACTTAGAGCAGTACTTC. It specifies CASSSPNLEQYF. The rearrangement links TRBV27 to TRBJ2-7; no clear D gene. The germline V gene encodes CDR1 MNHEY and CDR2 SMNVEV (reference sequence). The CDR3 is 12 amino acids. V was cut by 4 bases and J by 7 bases, with 11 bases left in between.

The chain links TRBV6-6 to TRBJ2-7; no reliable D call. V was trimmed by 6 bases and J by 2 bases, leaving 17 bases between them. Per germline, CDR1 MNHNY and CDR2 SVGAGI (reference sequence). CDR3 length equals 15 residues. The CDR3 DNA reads TGTGCCAGCAGCCGCGATCCTAACACTCCCTACGAGCAGTACTTC. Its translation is CASSRDPNTPYEQYF.

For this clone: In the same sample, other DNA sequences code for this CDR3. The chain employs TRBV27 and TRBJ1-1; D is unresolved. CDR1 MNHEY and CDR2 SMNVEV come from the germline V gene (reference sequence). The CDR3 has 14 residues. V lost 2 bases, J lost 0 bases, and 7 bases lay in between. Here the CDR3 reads CASSLGQMNTEAFF. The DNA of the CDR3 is TGTGCCAGCAGTTTAGGGCAGATGAACACTGAAGCTTTCTTT.

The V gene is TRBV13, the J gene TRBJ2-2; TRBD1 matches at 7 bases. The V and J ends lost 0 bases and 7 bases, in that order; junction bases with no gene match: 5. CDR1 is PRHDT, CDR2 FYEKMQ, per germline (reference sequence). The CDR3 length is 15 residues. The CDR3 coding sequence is TGTGCCAGCAGCTTAGGGACAGGGTCTGGCGGGGAGCTGTTTTTT. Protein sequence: CASSLGTGSGGELFF. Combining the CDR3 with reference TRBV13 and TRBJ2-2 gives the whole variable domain AAGVIQSPRHLIKEKRETATLKCYPIPRHDTVYWYQQGPGQDPQFLISFYEKMQSDKGSIPDRFSAQQFSDYHSELNMSSLELGDSALYFCASSLGTGSGGELFFGEGSRLTVL.

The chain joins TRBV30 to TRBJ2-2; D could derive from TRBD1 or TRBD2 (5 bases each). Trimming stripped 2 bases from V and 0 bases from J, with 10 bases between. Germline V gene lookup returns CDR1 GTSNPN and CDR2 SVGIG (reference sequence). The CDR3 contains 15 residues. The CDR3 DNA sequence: TGTGCCTGGAGTAGGGACCCCGCGAACACCGGGGAGCTGTTTTTT. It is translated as CAWSRDPANTGELFF.

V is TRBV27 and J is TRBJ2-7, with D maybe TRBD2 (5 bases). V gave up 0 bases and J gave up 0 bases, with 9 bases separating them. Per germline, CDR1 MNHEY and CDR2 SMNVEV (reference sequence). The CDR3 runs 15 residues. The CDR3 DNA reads TGTGCCAGCAGTTTATCAGAGGGCCTCTCCTACGAGCAGTACTTC. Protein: CASSLSEGLSYEQYF.

DNA for the CDR3: TGTGCCAGCAGCTTGGCCGGGGAGCTGTTTTTT. It specifies CASSLAGELFF. This chain connects TRBV5-8 to TRBJ2-2; D gene unclear. The germline V gene has CDR1 SGHTS and CDR2 YDEGEE. The CDR3 loop spans 11 amino acids. Trimming removed 0 bases at V and 6 bases at J, with 0 bases between.

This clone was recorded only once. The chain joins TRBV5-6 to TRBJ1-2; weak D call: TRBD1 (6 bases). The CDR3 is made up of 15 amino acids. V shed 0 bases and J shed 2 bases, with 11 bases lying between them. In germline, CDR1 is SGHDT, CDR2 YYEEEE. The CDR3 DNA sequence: TGTGCCAGCAGCTTGGTCCAGGGGCAAAACTATGGCTACACCTTC. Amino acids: CASSLVQGQNYGYTF.

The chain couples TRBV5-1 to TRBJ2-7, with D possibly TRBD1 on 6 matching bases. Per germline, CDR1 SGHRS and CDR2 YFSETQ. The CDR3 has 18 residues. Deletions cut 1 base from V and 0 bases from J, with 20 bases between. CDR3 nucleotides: TGCGCCAGCAGCTTGTCCCCAATGGCACGGACAGTCTCCTACGAGCAGTACTTC. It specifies CASSLSPMARTVSYEQYF.

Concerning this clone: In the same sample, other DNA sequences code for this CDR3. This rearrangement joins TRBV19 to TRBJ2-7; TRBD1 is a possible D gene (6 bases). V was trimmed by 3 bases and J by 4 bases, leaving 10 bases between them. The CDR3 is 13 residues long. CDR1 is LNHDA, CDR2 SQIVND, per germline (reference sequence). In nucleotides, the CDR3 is TGTGCCAGTAGTATGGACAGAGCGTACGAGCAGTACTTC. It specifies CASSMDRAYEQYF.

The CDR3 sequence: CASSLSGGADEAFF. The CDR3 DNA sequence: TGTGCCAGCAGTTTATCGGGGGGGGCGGATGAAGCTTTCTTT. The V call is TRBV27, the J call TRBJ1-1; D might be TRBD1 (6 bases). CDR1 and CDR2 from the germline V gene are MNHEY and SMNVEV (reference sequence). The CDR3 is 14 residues long. V was trimmed by 0 bases and J by 7 bases, leaving 12 bases between them.

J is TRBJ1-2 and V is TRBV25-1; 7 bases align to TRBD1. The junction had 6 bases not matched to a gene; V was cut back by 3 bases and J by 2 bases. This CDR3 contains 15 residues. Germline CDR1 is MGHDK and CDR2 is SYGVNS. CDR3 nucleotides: TGTGCCAGCAGTGAGGAGGAGGGGGCGAACTATGGCTACACCTTC. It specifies CASSEEEGANYGYTF.

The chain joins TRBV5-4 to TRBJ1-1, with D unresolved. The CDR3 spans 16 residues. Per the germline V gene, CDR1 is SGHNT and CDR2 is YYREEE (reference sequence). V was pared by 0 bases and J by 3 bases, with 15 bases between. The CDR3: CASSLDRVVMDTEAFF. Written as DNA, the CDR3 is TGTGCCAGCAGCTTGGATAGGGTCGTGATGGACACTGAAGCTTTCTTT.

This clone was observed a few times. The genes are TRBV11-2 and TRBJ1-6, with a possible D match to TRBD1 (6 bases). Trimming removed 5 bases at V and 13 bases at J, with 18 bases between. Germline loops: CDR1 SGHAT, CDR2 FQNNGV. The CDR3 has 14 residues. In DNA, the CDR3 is TGTGCCAGCAGCCTAGGACCGGGGACAAGGCCCCTCCACTTT. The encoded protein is CASSLGPGTRPLHF.

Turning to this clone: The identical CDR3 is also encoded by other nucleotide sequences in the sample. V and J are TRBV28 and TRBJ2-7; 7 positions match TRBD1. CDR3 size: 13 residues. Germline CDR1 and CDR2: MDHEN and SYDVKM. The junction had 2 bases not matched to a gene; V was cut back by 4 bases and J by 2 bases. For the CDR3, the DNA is TGTGCCAGCAGTTACAGGGGTACCTACGAGCAGTACTTC. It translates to CASSYRGTYEQYF.

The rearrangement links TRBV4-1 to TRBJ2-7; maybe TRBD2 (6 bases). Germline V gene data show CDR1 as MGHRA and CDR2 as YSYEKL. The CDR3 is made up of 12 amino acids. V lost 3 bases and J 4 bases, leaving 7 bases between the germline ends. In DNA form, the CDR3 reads TGCGCCAGCAGCCACGCGGGATACGAGCAGTACTTC. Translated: CASSHAGYEQYF.

The CDR3, as DNA: TGTGCCAGCAGCAAAGAGGGGACAGGGGATTGGTGGGACTCCTACGAGCAGTACTTC. As protein: CASSKEGTGDWWDSYEQYF. The V and J genes are TRBV21-1 and TRBJ2-7; the table gives TRBD1 as D, unverified against the DNA. TRBV21-1 is given as a pseudogene. This CDR3 comprises 19 residues.

For the CDR3, the DNA is TGCGCCAGCAGCCAAGATCGCACCTTGGGCACCGGGGAGCTGTTTTTT. Its translation is CASSQDRTLGTGELFF. The chain is built from TRBV4-3 and TRBJ2-2; no firm D call. The germline V gene encodes CDR1 LGHNA and CDR2 YSLEER. CDR3 length equals 16 residues. Trimming removed 0 bases from V and 4 bases from J, with 12 bases in between.

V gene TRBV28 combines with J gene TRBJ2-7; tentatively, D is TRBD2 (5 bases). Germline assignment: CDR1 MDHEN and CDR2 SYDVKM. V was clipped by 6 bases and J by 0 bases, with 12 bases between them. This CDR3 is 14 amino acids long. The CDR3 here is CASSSSRYSYEQYF. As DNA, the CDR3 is TGTGCCAGCAGCTCTAGCCGATACTCCTACGAGCAGTACTTC.